The 11 T cell receptor beta chains presented below share a single source sample, sequenced in a study of blood T cell repertoires in COVID-19. Produced via immunoSEQ multiplex PCR; TCRdb's table is partial and in-frame only. The sample has approximately 58,000 clones; approximately 78% are singletons. The source material was peripheral blood. The source of these receptors is a man in his sixties with COVID-19, enrolled during active disease.

The V gene is TRBV19, the J gene TRBJ2-1; D unresolved. This CDR3 comprises 14 residues. V lost 4 bases and J lost 5, with 12 bases in between. Germline loops: CDR1 LNHDA, CDR2 SQIVND (reference sequence). CDR3 nucleotides: TGTGCCAGTAGTAAATTAGTTTTAGACAATGAGCAGTTCTTC. It codes for CASSKLVLDNEQFF.

This chain joins TRBV9 and TRBJ2-3, with 10 bases identical to TRBD2. Trimming cost V 3 bases and J 8 bases; bases outside gene matches: 9. Germline V gene sequence: CDR1 SGDLS, CDR2 YYNGEE. The CDR3 extends over 15 amino acids. CDR3: CASSAQLAGAPTQYF. CDR3 in DNA: TGTGCCAGCAGCGCCCAGCTAGCGGGGGCCCCTACGCAGTATTTT.

This sequence joins TRBV5-6 and TRBJ1-5, with 7 bases that match TRBD1. V was clipped by 2 bases and J by 2 bases; unmatched bases: 4. The CDR3 is made up of 15 amino acids. In germline, CDR1 is SGHDT, CDR2 YYEEEE. The CDR3 here is CASSLRGLGNQPQHF. DNA of the CDR3: TGTGCCAGCAGCTTAAGGGGGCTCGGCAATCAGCCCCAGCATTTT.

The chain recombines TRBV5-5 with TRBJ2-7, with D uncertain. Trimming cost V 0 bases and J 0 bases, with 10 bases left between them. The germline CDR1 and CDR2 sequences are SGHKS and YYEKEE (reference sequence). The CDR3 sequence is 15 residues long. CDR3 residues: CASSLAGRSSYEQYF. CDR3 nucleotides: TGTGCCAGCAGCTTGGCTGGAAGGAGCTCCTACGAGCAGTACTTC.

This chain links TRBV5-4 with TRBJ1-1; 10 bases agree with TRBD1. V was clipped by 7 bases and J by 4 bases; unmatched bases: 7. CDR1 and CDR2 (germline): SGHNT, YYREEE (reference sequence). CDR3 length equals 14 residues. DNA for the CDR3: TGTGCCAGCCAGACAGGGGGCTGGGGCACTGAAGCTTTCTTT. Amino acids: CASQTGGWGTEAFF.

The chain has TRBV5-4 and TRBJ1-2, with D possibly TRBD1 on 6 matching bases. Germline CDR1 and CDR2: SGHNT and YYREEE (reference sequence). The V and J ends lost 5 bases and 4 bases respectively, with 12 bases between them. The CDR3 contains 13 residues. The CDR3: CASSSGGLYGYTF. In nucleotides, the CDR3 is TGTGCCAGCAGTTCGGGGGGCCTCTATGGCTACACCTTC. Full variable domain (remainder filled in from reference TRBV5-4 and TRBJ1-2): ETGVTQSPTHLIKTRGQQVTLRCSSQSGHNTVSWYQQALGQGPQFIFQYYREEENGRGNFPPRFSGLQFPNYSSELNVNALELDDSALYLCASSSGGLYGYTFGSGTRLTVV.

The chain is built from TRBV7-9 and TRBJ1-2, with D possibly being TRBD1 (5 bases). The CDR3 has 14 amino acids. Germline CDR1 reads SEHNR; CDR2 reads FQNEAQ (reference sequence). The V end lost 1 base, the J end lost 4 bases, and 10 bases lay between the germline ends. CDR3 sequence: CASSLGQGGYGYTF. CDR3 sequence (DNA): TGTGCCAGCAGCTTAGGTCAGGGAGGCTATGGCTACACCTTC.

The genes are TRBV7-8 and TRBJ2-7, with D perhaps TRBD2 (5 bases). V lost 5 bases, J lost 3 bases, and 11 bases lay in between. This CDR3 is 13 amino acids long. Germline CDR1 reads SGHVS; CDR2 reads FQNEAQ. CDR3 nucleotides: TGTGCCAGCAGCCCTCGCCGGGACTACGAGCAGTACTTC. Its protein product is CASSPRRDYEQYF.

This chain links TRBV7-9 with TRBJ1-1; 10 nucleotides align to TRBD1. This CDR3 has 17 amino acids. With 3 bases clipped from V and 4 bases from J, the junction kept 11 bases outside the gene matches. Germline V gene sequence: CDR1 SEHNR, CDR2 FQNEAQ (reference sequence). The CDR3 region has the DNA TGTGCCAGCAGCTTCTCCGGGACAGGGGCGTCCGGCACTGAAGCTTTCTTT. Its translation: CASSFSGTGASGTEAFF.

Relative to its sample, this clone is medium-sized (0.01 to 0.1%). The gene calls are TRBV9 and TRBJ2-7; D is undetermined. The CDR3 loop spans 13 amino acids. V was cut by 0 bases and J by 6 bases, with 10 bases left in between. Germline CDR1 is SGDLS and CDR2 is YYNGEE. CDR3 coding DNA: TGTGCCAGCAGCGTAGACCCCTTGCGCGAGCAGTACTTC. This gives the protein CASSVDPLREQYF. Filled out from reference TRBV9 and TRBJ2-7, the complete variable domain reads DSGVTQTPKHLITATGQRVTLRCSPRSGDLSVYWYQQSLDQGLQFLIQYYNGEERAKGNILERFSAQQFPDLHSELNLSSLELGDSALYFCASSVDPLREQYFGPGTRLTVT.

In nucleotides, the CDR3 is TGTGCCAGTAGTATAGGTAGTGACAGGAGATACAATGAGCAGTTCTTC. It codes for CASSIGSDRRYNEQFF. The chain is built from TRBV19 and TRBJ2-1; D is possibly TRBD1 (6 bases). The CDR3 is 16 amino acids. The germline V and J ends were trimmed by 1 base and 4 bases, with 14 bases remaining between them. The germline V gene has CDR1 LNHDA and CDR2 SQIVND (reference sequence).